This T cell receptor beta chain was identified in a study of Ad26.COV2.S vaccination and SARS-CoV-2 variants. In the study overall: Donor allocation was to the COV1001 Ad26.COV2.S trial arm.

The CDR3 consists of 14 residues. Germline trimming cut 4 bases from V and 5 bases from J; bases unmatched to any gene: 1. In germline, CDR1 is MRHNA, CDR2 SNTAGT. Libraries were prepared by immunoSEQ multiplex PCR; TCRdb keeps only in-frame clonotypes and omits some of them. This repertoire shows 350,000 to 500,000 clones, roughly 87% found once; its top ten account for less than 4.5%. The treatment was: roughly 19 received Ad26.COV2.S at low or high dose, single or two shots; 5 received placebo; per-sample allocation not given. The study sampled participants on day 63 after the first vaccine or placebo injection.

The chain links TRBV6-4 to TRBJ2-1; 11 bases are shared with TRBD2. The material sequenced was peripheral blood, taken in a trial of Ad26.COV2.S vaccine versus placebo. The origin of this receptor is a person aged 18-60 years who received the Ad26.COV2.S COVID-19 vaccine or a placebo. As DNA, the CDR3 is TGTGCCAGCAGTGGACTAGCGGGGAACAATGAGCAGTTCTTC. Residues: CASSGLAGNNEQFF.